The 21 T cell receptor beta chains in this list originate from one sample, sequenced in a study of blood T cell repertoires in COVID-19. The method was immunoSEQ multiplex PCR; TCRdb's version includes in-frame clones alone and lacks a portion of them. The sample shows 250,000 to 300,000 clones, 85% of them seen only once. Specimen: peripheral blood. The receptors originated from a man over 45 with active or convalescent COVID-19.

The chain joins TRBV5-1 to TRBJ1-1, with no clear D. Trimming took off 0 bases at V and 0 bases at J, with 6 bases between the two ends. This CDR3 is built from 14 residues. Germline V gene data show CDR1 as SGHRS and CDR2 as YFSETQ. CDR3 DNA: TGCGCCAGCAGCTTGGTCAGGTTGAACACTGAAGCTTTCTTT. Its translation: CASSLVRLNTEAFF. Full variable domain (rest looked up from reference TRBV5-1 and TRBJ1-1): KAGVTQTPRYLIKTRGQQVTLSCSPISGHRSVSWYQQTPGQGLQFLFEYFSETQRNKGNFPGRFSGRQFSNSRSEMNVSTLELGDSALYLCASSLVRLNTEAFFGQGTRLTVV.

The chain uses TRBV27 and TRBJ2-3; D gene uncertain. V was cut by 1 base and J by 1 base, with 15 bases left in between. Germline assignment: CDR1 MNHEY and CDR2 SMNVEV (reference sequence). This CDR3 is 17 amino acids long. As DNA, the CDR3 is TGTGCCAGCAGTTTATGGAAAGGCGGATTCGGCACAGATACGCAGTATTTT. Protein product: CASSLWKGGFGTDTQYF.

This chain joins TRBV19 and TRBJ2-5; 10 nucleotides match TRBD1. CDR1 is LNHDA and CDR2 is SQIVND in the germline V gene (reference sequence). V lost 5 bases, J lost 2 bases, and 8 bases stayed unmatched. The CDR3 consists of 16 residues. The chain's CDR3 is CASSSGTGVGQETQYF. In nucleotides, the CDR3 is TGTGCCAGTAGTTCGGGGACAGGGGTTGGTCAAGAGACCCAGTACTTC.

The chain is built from TRBV3-1 (or the pseudogene TRBV3-2) and TRBJ2-3; 7 nucleotides line up with TRBD2. The trim removed 2 bases at V and 4 bases at J, leaving 15 bases unmatched. The CDR3 is 18 residues long. Germline CDR1 is LGHDT and CDR2 is YNNKEL (reference sequence). The CDR3 sequence is CASSQRRGGAKEADTQYF. CDR3 nucleotides: TGTGCCAGCAGCCAACGACGGGGAGGGGCGAAGGAGGCAGATACGCAGTATTTT.

This clone was detected a few times. This chain links TRBV28 with TRBJ2-7; 8 bases map to TRBD2. The V and J ends lost 3 bases and 1 base, in that order; junction bases with no gene match: 2. This CDR3 region has 14 residues. The germline V gene has CDR1 MDHEN and CDR2 SYDVKM. The CDR3 coding sequence is TGTGCCAGCAGTTTCGGGGGGGGATCCTACGAGCAGTACTTC. It yields the protein CASSFGGGSYEQYF.

The J gene is TRBJ2-2, the V gene TRBV2, with 10 bases fitting TRBD2. Germline lookup yields CDR1 SNHLY and CDR2 FYNNEI. V dropped 9 bases and J dropped 3; count of bases not matched to a gene: 7. CDR3 length equals 15 residues. This CDR3 reads CASKSGLADTGELFF. The CDR3 region has the DNA TGTGCCAGTAAGTCAGGACTAGCGGACACCGGGGAGCTGTTTTTT.

As concerns this clone: One junction end disagrees with the germline gene, perhaps due to a read error. The genes are TRBV2 and TRBJ1-5; perhaps TRBD1 as D (6 bases). This CDR3 region has 15 residues. Germline V gene lookup returns CDR1 SNHLY and CDR2 FYNNEI. The CDR3 sequence: CASSVAPGGNQSQHF. The DNA of the CDR3 is TGTGCCAGCAGTGTGGCCCCGGGGGGCAATCAGTCCCAGCATTTT.

The V call is TRBV7-9, the J call TRBJ1-5, with a weak D call TRBD1 (5 bases). Germline-derived CDR1 and CDR2 are SEHNR and FQNEAQ (reference sequence). This CDR3 comprises 14 residues. Trimming removed 5 bases from V and 0 bases from J, with 8 bases in between. CDR3 bases: TGTGCCAGCAGCACCGGGGGTAGCAATCAGCCCCAGCATTTT. Protein product: CASSTGGSNQPQHF.

This rearrangement joins TRBV5-1 to TRBJ2-3; 7 bases are a match to TRBD2. There are 15 residues in the CDR3. Germline CDR1 and CDR2: SGHRS and YFSETQ. The ends lost 4 bases at V and 1 base at J; junction bases unmatched: 6. The CDR3: CASSIPSGRTDTQYF. CDR3 DNA sequence: TGCGCCAGCAGCATCCCTAGCGGACGCACAGATACGCAGTATTTT.

The CDR3 sequence: CASSDPGTEAEKLFF. Here the CDR3 DNA reads TGTGCCAGCAGCGATCCCGGGACAGAGGCCGAAAAACTGTTTTTT. This sequence joins TRBV2 and TRBJ1-4, with 7 bases that match TRBD1. Germline V gene sequence: CDR1 SNHLY, CDR2 FYNNEI. This CDR3 is built from 15 residues. With V trimmed by 6 bases and J by 8 bases, 12 bases remained unmatched.

The chain carries TRBV7-2 and TRBJ2-1; TRBD2 agrees at 8 bases. Germline V gene sequence: CDR1 SGHTA, CDR2 FQGNSA. This CDR3 has 18 amino acids. V was clipped by 1 base and J by 7 bases; unmatched bases: 15. The CDR3: CASSLGGSGATPTNEQFF. The DNA for the CDR3 is TGTGCCAGCAGCTTAGGAGGTAGCGGGGCCACCCCAACAAATGAGCAGTTCTTC.

The chain has TRBV2 and TRBJ1-2; 10 nucleotides match TRBD1. The CDR3 extends over 13 amino acids. With V trimmed by 2 bases and J by 8 bases, 2 bases remained unmatched. Germline loops: CDR1 SNHLY, CDR2 FYNNEI. As DNA, the CDR3 is TGTGCCAGCAGTGAAAGGACAGGGGGAGGCTACACCTTC. This gives the protein CASSERTGGGYTF.

The chain's CDR3 is CASSQGGLGGDTQYF. The CDR3 DNA reads TGTGCCAGCAGCCAGGGAGGACTAGGGGGAGATACGCAGTATTTT. This rearrangement joins TRBV4-2 to TRBJ2-3, with D perhaps TRBD2 (7 bases). The CDR3 runs 15 residues. The germline V and J ends were trimmed by 3 bases and 5 bases, with 15 bases remaining between them. From germline, CDR1 is LGHNA and CDR2 YNFKEQ.

This clone was observed a handful of times. V gene TRBV28 combines with J gene TRBJ1-2; the D gene is possibly TRBD1 (6 bases). Germline V CDR1 and CDR2: MDHEN, SYDVKM. Between the trimmed V and J ends, which lost 2 bases and 4 bases, there was a span of 14 bases. The length of the CDR3 is 15 residues. The CDR3 DNA is TGTGCCAGCAGTTTAAGGGGCAGGGGTTCCTATGGCTACACCTTC. The encoded protein is CASSLRGRGSYGYTF.

This clone was observed at least ten times. This chain connects TRBV6-5 to TRBJ2-2; possible D gene TRBD1, 6 bases. Germline V gene sequence: CDR1 MNHEY, CDR2 SVGAGI. Trimming took off 6 bases at V and 3 bases at J, with 11 bases between the two ends. The CDR3 is made up of 14 amino acids. The CDR3 reads CASRKDRYTGELFF. Here the CDR3 DNA reads TGTGCCAGCAGGAAGGACAGATACACCGGGGAGCTGTTTTTT.

This chain connects TRBV6-5 to TRBJ2-3; 8 positions match TRBD1. The CDR3 is 14 residues long. Germline assignment: CDR1 MNHEY and CDR2 SVGAGI. Trimming removed 6 bases from V and 2 bases from J; junction bases left unmatched: 4. In DNA, the CDR3 is TGTGCCAGCAGAAACAGGGGGTTCACAGATACGCAGTATTTT. As protein: CASRNRGFTDTQYF.

The gene calls are TRBV19 and TRBJ2-1; 8 bases match TRBD2. Germline V gene sequence: CDR1 LNHDA, CDR2 SQIVND (reference sequence). The CDR3 length is 13 residues. V lost 6 bases to trimming and J lost 6 bases; unmatched junction nucleotides: 4. This chain's CDR3 is CASSGRDRNEQFF. The DNA for the CDR3 is TGTGCCAGTAGCGGGAGGGATCGCAATGAGCAGTTCTTC.

V is TRBV14 and J is TRBJ1-6; no reliable D call. The V gene's germline CDR1 is SGHDN and CDR2 FVKESK. This CDR3 region has 14 residues. V lost 4 bases to trimming and J lost 7 bases, with 11 bases between them. The CDR3 DNA reads TGTGCCAGCAGCCCCCTCGGCGGGAATTCACCCCTCCACTTT. Its protein product is CASSPLGGNSPLHF.

J is TRBJ2-5 and V is TRBV24-1; 10 bases agree with TRBD1. The CDR3 is 15 residues long. Germline V gene data show CDR1 as KGHDR and CDR2 as SFDVKD. Losses at the gene ends were 0 bases for V and 5 bases for J; bases not matched to a gene: 2. The CDR3 DNA reads TGTGCCACCAGTGATTTGGGACAGGGGGTGGAGACCCAGTACTTC. It encodes CATSDLGQGVETQYF.

This clone was detected many times. V gene TRBV5-6 combines with J gene TRBJ2-1; tentatively, D is TRBD2 (5 bases). V was clipped by 1 base and J by 4 bases, with 15 bases between them. Germline V gene lookup returns CDR1 SGHDT and CDR2 YYEEEE. This CDR3 has 16 residues. The CDR3 reads CASSLSEGAVYNEQFF. The CDR3 region has the DNA TGTGCCAGCAGCTTGAGCGAGGGAGCGGTGTACAATGAGCAGTTCTTC.

The V and J genes are TRBV19 and TRBJ1-6, with D uncertain. The V end was cut by 3 bases, the J end by 7 bases, with 10 bases between. The germline CDR1 and CDR2 sequences are LNHDA and SQIVND (reference sequence). The CDR3 length is 14 residues. The CDR3: CASSILSENSPLHF. For the CDR3, the DNA is TGTGCCAGTAGTATCTTGTCGGAGAATTCACCCCTCCACTTT.